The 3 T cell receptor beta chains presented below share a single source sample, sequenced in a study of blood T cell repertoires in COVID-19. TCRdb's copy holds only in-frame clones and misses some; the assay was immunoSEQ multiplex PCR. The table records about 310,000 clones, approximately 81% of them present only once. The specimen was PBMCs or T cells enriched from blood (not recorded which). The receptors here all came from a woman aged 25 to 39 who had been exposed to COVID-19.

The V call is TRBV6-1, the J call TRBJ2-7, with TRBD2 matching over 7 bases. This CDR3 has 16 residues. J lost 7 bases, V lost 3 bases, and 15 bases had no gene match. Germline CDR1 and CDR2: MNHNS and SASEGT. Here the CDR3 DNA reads TGTGCCAGCAGTGATGTCCTGGGAGGGGCGGCAAGGGAGCAGTACTTC. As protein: CASSDVLGGAAREQYF.

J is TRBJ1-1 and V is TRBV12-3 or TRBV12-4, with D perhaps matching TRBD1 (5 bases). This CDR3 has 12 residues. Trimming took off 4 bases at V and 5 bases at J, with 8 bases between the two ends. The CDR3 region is CASSWRGTEAFF. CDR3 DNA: TGTGCCAGCAGTTGGAGGGGAACTGAAGCTTTCTTT.

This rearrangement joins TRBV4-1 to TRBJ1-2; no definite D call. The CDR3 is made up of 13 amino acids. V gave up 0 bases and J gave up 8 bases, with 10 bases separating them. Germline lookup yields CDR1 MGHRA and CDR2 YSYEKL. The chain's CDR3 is CASSQELSLGYTF. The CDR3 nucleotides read TGCGCCAGCAGCCAAGAGTTGTCCCTAGGCTACACCTTC.